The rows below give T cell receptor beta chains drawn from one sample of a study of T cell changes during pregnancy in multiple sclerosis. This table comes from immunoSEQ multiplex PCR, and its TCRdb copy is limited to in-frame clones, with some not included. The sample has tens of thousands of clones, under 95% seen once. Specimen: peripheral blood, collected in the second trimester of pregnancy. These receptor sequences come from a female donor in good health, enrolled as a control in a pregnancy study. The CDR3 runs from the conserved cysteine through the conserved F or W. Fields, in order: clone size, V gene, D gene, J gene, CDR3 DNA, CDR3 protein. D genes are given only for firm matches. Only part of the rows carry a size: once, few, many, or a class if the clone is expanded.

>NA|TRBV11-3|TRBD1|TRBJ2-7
TGTGCCAGCAGCGCCCGACAGGGGCACGAGCAGTACTTC
CASSARQGHEQYF
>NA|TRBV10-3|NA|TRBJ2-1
TGTGCCATCAAGGCGCCGGCCGGGAATGAGCAGTTCTTC
CAIKAPAGNEQFF
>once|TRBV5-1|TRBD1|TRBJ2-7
TGCGCCAGCAGCGCCGGGACAGGGGCCCACGAGCAGTACTTC
CASSAGTGAHEQYF
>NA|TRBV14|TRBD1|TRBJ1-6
TGTGCCAGCAGCCAAAGACAGGGTATTGTGTCACCCCTCCACTTT
CASSQRQGIVSPLHF
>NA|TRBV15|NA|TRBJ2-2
TGTGCCACCAGCAGGCAGACAGTAAACACCGGGGAGCTGTTTTTT
CATSRQTVNTGELFF
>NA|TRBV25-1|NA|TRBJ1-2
TGTGCCAGCAGCCAGCAGGGTGGCTACACCTTC
CASSQQGGYTF
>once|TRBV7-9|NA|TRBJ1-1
TGTGCCAGCAGCTTAGACCACCCGCGGGGGCCCATGAACACTGAAGCTTTCTTT
CASSLDHPRGPMNTEAFF
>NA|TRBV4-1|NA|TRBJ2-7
TGCGCCAGCAGCCCCCTAGTCGGGTCCCTCTACGAGCAGTACTTC
CASSPLVGSLYEQYF
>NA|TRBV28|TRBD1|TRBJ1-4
TGTGCCAGCAGTTTAAGTCAGGGGGACGAAAAACTGTTTTTT
CASSLSQGDEKLFF
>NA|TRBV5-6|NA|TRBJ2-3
TGTGCCAGCAGGAGACTAGTCGCTAGCACAGATACGCAGTATTTT
CASRRLVASTDTQYF
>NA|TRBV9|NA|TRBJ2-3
TGTGCCAGCAGCGTAGCCGTGACAGATACGCAGTATTTT
CASSVAVTDTQYF
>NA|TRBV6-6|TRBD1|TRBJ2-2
TGTGCCAGCAGTCCTAACAGGGGTTCCCTTGCCGGGGAGCTGTTTTTT
CASSPNRGSLAGELFF
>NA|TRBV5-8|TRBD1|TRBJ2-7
TGTGCCAGCAGCGAAAGAACCGGGACAGGGAGGTACGAGCAGTACTTC
CASSERTGTGRYEQYF
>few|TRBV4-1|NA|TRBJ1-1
TGCGCCAGCAGCCGGCCTGGTCCTGAAGCTTTCTTT
CASSRPGPEAFF
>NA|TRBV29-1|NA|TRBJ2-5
TGCAGCGTTGAAGATTTGACTTTCTCTGCCCAGTACTTC
CSVEDLTFSAQYF
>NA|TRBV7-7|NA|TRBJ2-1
TGTGCTAGCAGCTTAGCCACTTACAATGAGCAGTTCTTC
CASSLATYNEQFF
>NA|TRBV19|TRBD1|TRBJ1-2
TGTGCCAGTAGAGAGGGACAGGGAACTGGCTACACCTTC
CASREGQGTGYTF
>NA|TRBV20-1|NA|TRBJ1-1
TGCAGTGCTGGCAGGGTGACTGAAGCTTTCTTT
CSAGRVTEAFF
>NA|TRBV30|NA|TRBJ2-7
TGTGCCTGGAAGTCGGGCAGGGTGGGCGAGCAGTACTTC
CAWKSGRVGEQYF
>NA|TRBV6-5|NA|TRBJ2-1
TGTGCCAGCAGTTACCGTACCGGGACTTTCCGTCTGCAGTTCTTC
CASSYRTGTFRLQFF
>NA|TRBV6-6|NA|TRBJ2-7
TGTGCCAGTAAGACAGAGGATCGCCTCGAGCAGTACTTC
CASKTEDRLEQYF
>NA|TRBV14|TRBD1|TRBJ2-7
TGTGCCAGCAGCCTCAACAGGGGCGTCTACGAGCAGTACTTC
CASSLNRGVYEQYF
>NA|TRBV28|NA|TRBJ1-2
TGTGCCAGCCGTACGGACAGAAGTTATGGCTACACCTTC
CASRTDRSYGYTF
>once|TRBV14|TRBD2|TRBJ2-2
TGTGCCAGCAGCCTCCTAGCGGGAGGATTAACCGGGGAGCTGTTTTTT
CASSLLAGGLTGELFF
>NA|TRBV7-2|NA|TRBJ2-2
TGTGCCAGCAGCTTAGTGGGCGGTCAGGGCGGGATCGGGGAGCTGTTTTTT
CASSLVGGQGGIGELFF
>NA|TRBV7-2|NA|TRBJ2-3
TGTGCCAGCAGCTGGGCGGGGGCCACAGATACGCAGTATTTT
CASSWAGATDTQYF
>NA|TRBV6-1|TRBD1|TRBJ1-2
TGTGCCAGCAGGCGGGACAGAGATGGCTACACCTTC
CASRRDRDGYTF
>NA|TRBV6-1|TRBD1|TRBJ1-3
TGTGCCAGCAGTTGGACAGGCTCGTCTGGAAACACCATATATTTT
CASSWTGSSGNTIYF
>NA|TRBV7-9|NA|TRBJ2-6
TGTGCCAGCAGCGTCGGGTCTGGGGCCAACGTCCTGACTTTC
CASSVGSGANVLTF
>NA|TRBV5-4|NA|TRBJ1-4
TGTGCCAGCAGTTATTCTCCGGGACAACCAGAAAAACTGTTTTTT
CASSYSPGQPEKLFF
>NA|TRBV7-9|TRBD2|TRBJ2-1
TGTGCCAGCAGCCCTAAGCTTAGCGGGGGGCCTGAGCAGTTCTTC
CASSPKLSGGPEQFF
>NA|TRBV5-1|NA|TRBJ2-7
TGCGCCAGCAGCTTGGATATCTACGAGCAGTACTTC
CASSLDIYEQYF
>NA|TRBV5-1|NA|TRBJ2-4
TGCGCCAGCAGCTTGGACCGGCAGGGCGGCATTCAGTACTTC
CASSLDRQGGIQYF
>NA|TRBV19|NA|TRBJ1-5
TGTGCCAGTGCGTCCCCTACAGGACCCCATCAGCCCCAGCATTTT
CASASPTGPHQPQHF
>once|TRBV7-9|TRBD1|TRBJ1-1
TGTGCCGCGGAGGGGAGAGGGGGCTTAATGGTCGCTGAAGCTTTCTTT
CAAEGRGGLMVAEAFF
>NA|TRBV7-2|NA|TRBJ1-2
TGTGCCAGCAGCTTAGAGGTGGGAGGCTATGGCTACACCTTC
CASSLEVGGYGYTF
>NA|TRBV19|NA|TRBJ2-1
TGTGCCAGTAGTTTCGGTGGCAATGAGCAGTTCTTC
CASSFGGNEQFF
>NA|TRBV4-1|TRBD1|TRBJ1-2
TGCGCCAGCAGCTACGCCGGGACAGGGGGTGGCTACACCTTC
CASSYAGTGGGYTF
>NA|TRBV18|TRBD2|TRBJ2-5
TGTGCCAGCTCACCCCAAGGTTTGCTAGCGGGAGGGTCGTACCAAGAGACCCAGTACTTC
CASSPQGLLAGGSYQETQYF
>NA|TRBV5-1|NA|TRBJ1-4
TGCGCCACCCACGAGGAAGGGGGTAATGAAAAACTGTTTTTT
CATHEEGGNEKLFF